The 13 T cell receptor beta chains below come from one sample, sequenced in a study of blood T cells in healthy people across ages. PCR was performed a second time for roughly 7 to 11 cycles using a sample-barcoded 5' primer and a J-beta primer mix. Using its own MiXCR run on the 5' RACE reads, TCRdb lists one record per CDR3 protein. The data show 1.5 million to 2 million distinct CDR3 sequences, under 30% seen once. Sequences were obtained from blood. These TCRs come from a woman aged 30 to 39 in good health.

V and J are TRBV5-1 and TRBJ1-2; D unresolved. V shed 2 bases and J shed 4 bases, with 9 bases lying between them. This CDR3 is built from 13 residues. CDR1 and CDR2 from the germline V gene are SGHRS and YFSETQ. The CDR3 here is CASSFALGYGYTF. CDR3 DNA: TGCGCCAGCAGCTTTGCCCTTGGCTATGGCTACACCTTC.

The sample holds a few counts of this clonotype. The chain combines TRBV12-3 or TRBV12-4 with TRBJ2-1; 9 bases line up with TRBD2. This CDR3 has 15 residues. J lost 5 bases, V lost 4 bases, and 6 bases had no gene match. CDR3 sequence: CASSYGAGGHNEQFF. CDR3 DNA sequence: TGTGCCAGCAGTTATGGAGCGGGGGGCCACAATGAGCAGTTCTTC.

This clonotype was observed a single time. Possible read error: a much larger clone is one base away. J is TRBJ2-7 and V is TRBV15, with D perhaps TRBD1 or TRBD2 (5 bases each). V dropped 8 bases and J dropped 0 bases, with 17 bases sitting between them. Germline V CDR1 and CDR2: LNHNV, YYDKDF (reference sequence). The CDR3 contains 15 residues. This CDR3 reads CATWLGTRGSYEQYF. The DNA of the CDR3 is TGTGCCACCTGGCTGGGGACGAGAGGCTCCTACGAGCAGTACTTC. Full variable domain (missing parts from reference TRBV15 and TRBJ2-7): DAMVIQNPRYQVTQFGKPVTLSCSQTLNHNVMYWYQQKSSQAPKLLFHYYDKDFNNEADTPDNFQSRRPNTSFCFLDIRSPGLGDTAMYLCATWLGTRGSYEQYFGPGTRLTVT.

Concerning this clonotype: A much bigger clone sits one base away, suggesting this may be a read error. The chain joins TRBV5-1 to TRBJ2-1; 7 bases line up with TRBD2. The CDR3 length is 15 residues. Germline assignment: CDR1 SGHRS and CDR2 YFSETQ. The DNA of the CDR3 is TGCGCCAGCAGCTTGGCCGCGGGAGAGGTGGATGAGCGGTTCTTC. Residues: CASSLAAGEVDERFF.

The rearrangement joins TRBV2 to TRBJ2-2, with 7 nucleotides matching TRBD2. Unmatched junction bases numbered 2, after V lost 6 bases and J lost 1 base. This CDR3 has 14 residues. Germline V gene sequence: CDR1 SNHLY, CDR2 FYNNEI. For the CDR3, the DNA is TGTGCCAGCAGCCTAGCGGAGAACACCGGGGAGCTGTTTTTT. Residues: CASSLAENTGELFF.

This clonotype was seen ten or more times. V is TRBV29-1 and J is TRBJ1-1; 10 positions agree with TRBD1. V shed 5 bases and J 11 bases; nucleotides not matched to a gene: 5. Germline V gives CDR1 SQVTM, CDR2 ANQGSEA. The CDR3 has 11 residues. The CDR3 DNA is TGCAGCGTTACCCGGGACAGGGGTGCTTTCTTT. Its translation is CSVTRDRGAFF. Full variable domain (rest looked up from reference TRBV29-1 and TRBJ1-1): SAVISQKPSRDICQRGTSLTIQCQVDSQVTMMFWYRQQPGQSLTLIATANQGSEATYESGFVIDKFPISRPNLTFSTLTVSNMSPEDSSIYLCSVTRDRGAFFGQGTRLTVV.

This clonotype has at least ten counts. The chain links TRBV5-1 to TRBJ2-7; D possibly corresponds to TRBD1 (6 bases). Germline CDR1 is SGHRS and CDR2 is YFSETQ. CDR3 length: 14 residues. V lost 7 bases and J 3 bases, leaving 17 bases between the germline ends. CDR3: CASSTPEGDYEQYF. The DNA for the CDR3 is TGCGCCAGCTCGACTCCCGAGGGGGACTACGAGCAGTACTTC. Full variable domain (remainder filled in from reference TRBV5-1 and TRBJ2-7): KAGVTQTPRYLIKTRGQQVTLSCSPISGHRSVSWYQQTPGQGLQFLFEYFSETQRNKGNFPGRFSGRQFSNSRSEMNVSTLELGDSALYLCASSTPEGDYEQYFGPGTRLTVT.

The chain couples TRBV28 to TRBJ1-5, with TRBD1 matching over 9 bases. The CDR3 extends over 17 amino acids. CDR1 and CDR2 from the germline V gene are MDHEN and SYDVKM. V was pared by 0 bases and J by 2 bases, with 5 bases of the junction left unmatched. CDR3 in DNA: TGTGCCAGCAGTTTATGGGACAGGGGCCTTGGCAATCAGCCCCAGCATTTT. Translated, it gives CASSLWDRGLGNQPQHF. Full variable domain (missing parts from reference TRBV28 and TRBJ1-5): DVKVTQSSRYLVKRTGEKVFLECVQDMDHENMFWYRQDPGLGLRLIYFSYDVKMKEKGDIPEGYSVSREKKERFSLILESASTNQTSMYLCASSLWDRGLGNQPQHFGDGTRLSIL.

This clonotype was detected ten times or more. This sequence joins TRBV29-1 and TRBJ2-1; D could derive from TRBD1 or TRBD2 (5 bases each). Trimming left V 6 bases short and J 7 bases short, with 13 bases between. Germline CDR1 is SQVTM and CDR2 is ANQGSEA. The CDR3 has 12 amino acids. For the CDR3, the DNA is TGCAGCGTCCGGGACGGCCTGAATGAGCAGTTCTTC. Translation gives CSVRDGLNEQFF.

V gene TRBV13 combines with J gene TRBJ2-3; TRBD1 matches at 9 bases. CDR1 and CDR2 (germline): PRHDT, FYEKMQ (reference sequence). The CDR3 loop spans 15 amino acids. Germline trimming cut 4 bases from V and 2 bases from J; bases unmatched to any gene: 4. The CDR3 DNA reads TGTGCCAGCAGCTGGACAGGGGTGTTCACAGATACGCAGTATTTT. Protein product: CASSWTGVFTDTQYF.

This clonotype was picked up many times. This sequence joins TRBV20-1 and TRBJ2-5; 7 bases line up with TRBD1. Germline CDR1 reads DFQATT; CDR2 reads SNEGSKA (reference sequence). The CDR3 totals 13 residues. The V gene end was trimmed by 4 bases and the J gene end by 1 base; junction bases not matched to a gene: 3. The CDR3 sequence: CSATGQLQETQYF. The CDR3 DNA sequence: TGCAGTGCTACGGGACAGCTCCAAGAGACCCAGTACTTC.

The chain joins TRBV6-1 to TRBJ2-6, with a weak D call TRBD2 (5 bases). Per germline, CDR1 MNHNS and CDR2 SASEGT. The CDR3 totals 18 residues. V shed 8 bases and J shed 0 bases, with 20 bases lying between them. DNA of the CDR3: TGTGCCAGCGGGCGGACGCCGGGTCGGGGCTCTGGGGCCAACGTCCTGACTTTC. It yields the protein CASGRTPGRGSGANVLTF.

This clonotype was detected a few times. CDR3: CSAIPGSDEQFF. The DNA of the CDR3 is TGCAGTGCTATCCCCGGGAGCGATGAGCAGTTCTTC. The V and J genes are TRBV20-1 and TRBJ2-1; possibly TRBD2 for D (6 bases). The CDR3 is made up of 12 amino acids. The ends were cut back, 4 bases at V and 8 bases at J, with 12 bases in the middle. From germline, CDR1 is DFQATT and CDR2 SNEGSKA (reference sequence).